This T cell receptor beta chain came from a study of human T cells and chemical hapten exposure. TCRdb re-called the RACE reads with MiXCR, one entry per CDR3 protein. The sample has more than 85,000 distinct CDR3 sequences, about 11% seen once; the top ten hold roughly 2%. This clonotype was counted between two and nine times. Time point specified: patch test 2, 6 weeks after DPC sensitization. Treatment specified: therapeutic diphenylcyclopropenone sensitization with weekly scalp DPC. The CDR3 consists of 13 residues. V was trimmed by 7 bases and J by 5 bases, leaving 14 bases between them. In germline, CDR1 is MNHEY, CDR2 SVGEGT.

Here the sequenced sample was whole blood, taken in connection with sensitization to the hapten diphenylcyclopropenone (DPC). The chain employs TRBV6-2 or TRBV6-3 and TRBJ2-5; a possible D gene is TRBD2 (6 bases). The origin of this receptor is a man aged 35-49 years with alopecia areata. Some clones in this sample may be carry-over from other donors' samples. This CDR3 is CASINGGRETQYF. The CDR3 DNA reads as TGTGCCAGCATTAACGGAGGGAGGGAGACCCAGTACTTC.